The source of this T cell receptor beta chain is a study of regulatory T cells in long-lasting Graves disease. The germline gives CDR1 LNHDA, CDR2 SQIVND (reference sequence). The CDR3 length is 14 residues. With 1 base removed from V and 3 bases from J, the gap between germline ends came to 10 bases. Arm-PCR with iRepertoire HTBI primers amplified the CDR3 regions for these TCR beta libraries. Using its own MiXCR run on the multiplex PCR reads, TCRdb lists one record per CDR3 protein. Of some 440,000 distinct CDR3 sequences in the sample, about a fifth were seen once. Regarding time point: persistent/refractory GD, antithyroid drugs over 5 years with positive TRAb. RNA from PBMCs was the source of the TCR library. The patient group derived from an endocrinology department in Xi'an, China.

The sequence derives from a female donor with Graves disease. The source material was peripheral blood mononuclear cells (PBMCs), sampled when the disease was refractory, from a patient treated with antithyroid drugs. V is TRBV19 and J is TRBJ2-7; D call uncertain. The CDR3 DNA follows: TGTGCCAGTAGTATAGGAACCTGGGGCTACGAGCAGTACTTC. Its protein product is CASSIGTWGYEQYF. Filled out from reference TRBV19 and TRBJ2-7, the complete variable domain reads DGGITQSPKYLFRKEGQNVTLSCEQNLNHDAMYWYRQDPGQGLRLIYYSQIVNDFQKGDIAEGYSVSREKKESFPLTVTSAQKNPTAFYLCASSIGTWGYEQYFGPGTRLTVT.